This TCR beta chain came from a study of T cells in Graves' hyperthyroidism and ophthalmopathy. Study findings and constraints: Clonotypes that were expanded in thyroid above 0.001 mostly appeared in blood too.

There were TCR beta CDR3 regions amplified from RNA transcripts. The TCR CDR3 was amplified in a first-round RT-PCR using the HTBI primer set. TCRdb fed the multiplex PCR reads into MiXCR, producing one record per CDR3 protein. The sample contains roughly 400,000 distinct CDR3 sequences, 15% to 17% of which appear only once. Ten or more counts support this clonotype. What it binds is not known. The CDR3 runs 18 residues. Germline lookup yields CDR1 SGHRS and CDR2 YFSETQ. The V and J ends lost 4 bases and 0 bases respectively, with 19 bases between them. Patients having uncontrolled infection, another autoimmune disease, pregnancy or lactation were not included.

Source material: blood. This clonotype was sampled from a woman aged 18-29 years with Graves' hyperthyroidism that later progressed to Graves' ophthalmopathy. The J gene is TRBJ1-4, the V gene TRBV5-1; D is possibly TRBD1 (6 bases). The CDR3 DNA follows: TGCGCCAGCAGCGCAAATTCCGCAGGGGTTTCAACTAATGAAAAACTGTTTTTT. Protein: CASSANSAGVSTNEKLFF.